This record looks at one TCR beta chain sequence and its context. The CDR3 runs to 15 residues. Trimming cost V 4 bases and J 1 base, with 11 bases left between them. Germline CDR1 SGHNT, CDR2 YYREEE (reference sequence). Clones were sequenced by immunoSEQ multiplex PCR, and TCRdb holds only the in-frame ones, with some missing. This table holds around 27,000 clones, approximately 96% found once. The sample originates from a study of monozygotic twins with cystic fibrosis. This sequence was found in a girl aged 2-15 years with cystic fibrosis. This chain uses TRBV5-4 with TRBJ2-2, with a tentative D call TRBD1 (6 bases). The specimen sequenced was blood. The DNA for the CDR3 is TGTGCCAGCAGCCCTCGGACAGAGAACACCGGGGAGCTGTTTTTT. It yields the protein CASSPRTENTGELFF.